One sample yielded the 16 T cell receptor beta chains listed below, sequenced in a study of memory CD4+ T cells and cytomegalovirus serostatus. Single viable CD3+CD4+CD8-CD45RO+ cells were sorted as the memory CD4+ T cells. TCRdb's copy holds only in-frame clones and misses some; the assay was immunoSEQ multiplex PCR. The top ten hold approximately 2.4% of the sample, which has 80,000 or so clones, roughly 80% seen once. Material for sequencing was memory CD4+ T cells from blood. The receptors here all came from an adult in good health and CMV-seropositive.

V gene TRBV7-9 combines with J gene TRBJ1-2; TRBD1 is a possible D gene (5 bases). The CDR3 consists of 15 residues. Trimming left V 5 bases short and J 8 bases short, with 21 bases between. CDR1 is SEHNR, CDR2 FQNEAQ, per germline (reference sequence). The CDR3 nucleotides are TGTGCCAGCAGCCCGGGGCAGGGCACTTTTCGGGGCTACACCTTC. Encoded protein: CASSPGQGTFRGYTF.

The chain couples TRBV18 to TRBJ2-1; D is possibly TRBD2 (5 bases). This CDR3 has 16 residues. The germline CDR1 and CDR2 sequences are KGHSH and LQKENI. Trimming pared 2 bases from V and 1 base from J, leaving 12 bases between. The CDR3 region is CASSPMREGSYNEQFF. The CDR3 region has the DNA TGTGCCAGCTCACCAATGAGGGAAGGATCCTACAATGAGCAGTTCTTC. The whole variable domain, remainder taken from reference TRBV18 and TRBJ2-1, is NAGVMQNPRHLVRRRGQEARLRCSPMKGHSHVYWYRQLPEEGLKFMVYLQKENIIDESGMPKERFSAEFPKEGPSILRIQQVVRGDSAAYFCASSPMREGSYNEQFFGPGTRLTVL.

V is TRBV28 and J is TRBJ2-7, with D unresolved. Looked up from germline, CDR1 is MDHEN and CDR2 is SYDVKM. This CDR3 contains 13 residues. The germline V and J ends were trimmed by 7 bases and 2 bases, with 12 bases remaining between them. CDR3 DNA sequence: TGTGCCAGCACCCGGTTAGGGACCTACGAGCAGTACTTC. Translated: CASTRLGTYEQYF.

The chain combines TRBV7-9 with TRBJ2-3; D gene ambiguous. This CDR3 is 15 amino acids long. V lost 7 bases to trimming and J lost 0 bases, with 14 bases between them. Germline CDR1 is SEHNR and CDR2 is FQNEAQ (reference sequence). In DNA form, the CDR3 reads TGTGCCAGCAACGGGCCAGTCGCTAGCACAGATACGCAGTATTTT. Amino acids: CASNGPVASTDTQYF.

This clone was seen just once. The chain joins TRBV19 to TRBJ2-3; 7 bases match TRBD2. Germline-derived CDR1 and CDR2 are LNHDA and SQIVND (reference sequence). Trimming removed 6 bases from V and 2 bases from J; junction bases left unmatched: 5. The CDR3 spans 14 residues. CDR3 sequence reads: CASRPGTNTDTQYF. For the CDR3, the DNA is TGTGCCAGTAGACCCGGGACTAACACAGATACGCAGTATTTT.

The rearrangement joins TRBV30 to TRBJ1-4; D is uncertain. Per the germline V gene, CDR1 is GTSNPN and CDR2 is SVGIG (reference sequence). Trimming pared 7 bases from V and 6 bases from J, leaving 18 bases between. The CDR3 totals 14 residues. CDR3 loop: CASWRSTEDEKLFF. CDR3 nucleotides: TGTGCCTCATGGAGGTCTACGGAGGATGAAAAACTGTTTTTT.

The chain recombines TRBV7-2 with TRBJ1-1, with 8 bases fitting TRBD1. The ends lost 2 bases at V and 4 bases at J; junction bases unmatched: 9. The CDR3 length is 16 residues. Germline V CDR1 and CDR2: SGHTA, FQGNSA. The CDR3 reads CASSLSGQGWSTEAFF. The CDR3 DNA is TGTGCCAGCAGCTTATCAGGACAGGGTTGGAGCACTGAAGCTTTCTTT.

The CDR3 DNA follows: TGTGCCAGCAGCTTGGTACAGGGGGCAGATACGCAGTATTTT. Amino acid sequence: CASSLVQGADTQYF. The chain joins TRBV5-8 to TRBJ2-3, with TRBD1 identical over 8 bases. With V trimmed by 0 bases and J by 4 bases, 1 base remained unmatched. There are 14 residues in the CDR3. Germline-derived CDR1 and CDR2 are SGHTS and YDEGEE.

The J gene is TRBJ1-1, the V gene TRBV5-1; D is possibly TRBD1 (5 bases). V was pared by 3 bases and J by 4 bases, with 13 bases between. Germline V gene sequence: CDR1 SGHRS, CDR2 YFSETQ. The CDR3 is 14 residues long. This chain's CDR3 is CASSSKVGGTEAFF. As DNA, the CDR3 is TGCGCCAGCAGCTCCAAGGTGGGGGGCACTGAAGCTTTCTTT. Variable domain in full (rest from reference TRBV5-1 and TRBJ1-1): KAGVTQTPRYLIKTRGQQVTLSCSPISGHRSVSWYQQTPGQGLQFLFEYFSETQRNKGNFPGRFSGRQFSNSRSEMNVSTLELGDSALYLCASSSKVGGTEAFFGQGTRLTVV.

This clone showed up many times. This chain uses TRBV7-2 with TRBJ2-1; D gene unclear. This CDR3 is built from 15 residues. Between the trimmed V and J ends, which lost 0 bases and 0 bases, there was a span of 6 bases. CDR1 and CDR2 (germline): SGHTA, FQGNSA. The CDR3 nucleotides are TGTGCCAGCAGCTTAGCGTTTGGCTCCTACAATGAGCAGTTCTTC. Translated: CASSLAFGSYNEQFF. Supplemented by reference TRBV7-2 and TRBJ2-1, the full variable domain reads GAGVSQSPSNKVTEKGKDVELRCDPISGHTALYWYRQSLGQGLEFLIYFQGNSAPDKSGLPSDRFSAERTGGSVSTLTIQRTQQEDSAVYLCASSLAFGSYNEQFFGPGTRLTVL.

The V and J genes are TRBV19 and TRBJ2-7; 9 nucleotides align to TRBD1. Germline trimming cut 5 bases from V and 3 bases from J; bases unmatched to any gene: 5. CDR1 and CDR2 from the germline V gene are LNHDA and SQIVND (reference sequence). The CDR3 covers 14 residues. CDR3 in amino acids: CASSVQGANYEQYF. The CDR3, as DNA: TGTGCCAGTAGTGTACAGGGGGCCAACTACGAGCAGTACTTC.

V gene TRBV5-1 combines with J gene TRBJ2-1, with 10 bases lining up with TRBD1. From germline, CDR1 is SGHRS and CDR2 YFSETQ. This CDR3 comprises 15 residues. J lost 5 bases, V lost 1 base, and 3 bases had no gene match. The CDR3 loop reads CASSLRQGANNEQFF. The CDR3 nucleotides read TGCGCCAGCAGCTTGAGACAGGGGGCGAACAATGAGCAGTTCTTC.

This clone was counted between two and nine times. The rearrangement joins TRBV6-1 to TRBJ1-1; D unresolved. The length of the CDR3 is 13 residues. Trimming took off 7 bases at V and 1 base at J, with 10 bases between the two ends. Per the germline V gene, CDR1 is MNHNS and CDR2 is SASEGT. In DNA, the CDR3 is TGTGCCAGCATGTGGGGAAAGAACACTGAAGCTTTCTTT. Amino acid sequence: CASMWGKNTEAFF.

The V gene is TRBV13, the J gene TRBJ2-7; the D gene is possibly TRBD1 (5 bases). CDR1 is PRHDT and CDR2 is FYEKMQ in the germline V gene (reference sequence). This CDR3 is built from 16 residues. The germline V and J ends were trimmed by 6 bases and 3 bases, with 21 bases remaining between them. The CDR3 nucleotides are TGTGCCAGCAGTAGGGGCCCCACCGTGGGGAACTACGAGCAGTACGTC. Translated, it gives CASSRGPTVGNYEQYV.

DNA of the CDR3: TGTGCCAGCAGTGCGATCCTGACAGGATATGGCTACACCTTC. Protein product: CASSAILTGYGYTF. The chain couples TRBV6-1 to TRBJ1-2; maybe TRBD1 (6 bases). Germline V gene sequence: CDR1 MNHNS, CDR2 SASEGT. CDR3 length: 14 residues. Trimming took 4 bases from V and 5 from J, leaving 14 bases between them.

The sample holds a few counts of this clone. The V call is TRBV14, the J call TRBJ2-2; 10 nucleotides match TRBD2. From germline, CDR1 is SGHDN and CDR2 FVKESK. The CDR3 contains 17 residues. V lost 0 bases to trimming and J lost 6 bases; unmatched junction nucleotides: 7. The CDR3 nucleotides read TGTGCCAGCAGCCAAGAGGTCGGCCTAGCGGGGGCCGGGGAGCTGTTTTTT. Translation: CASSQEVGLAGAGELFF.